The clone carrying this T cell receptor beta chain was recorded a few times. Its antigen remains unidentified. Single viable CD3+CD4+CD8-CD45RO+ cells were sorted as the memory CD4+ T cells. Serostatus was set by detecting CMV pp150, pp28, p38, p52 IgG. The record originates from a study of memory CD4+ T cells and cytomegalovirus serostatus. Clones were sequenced by immunoSEQ multiplex PCR, and TCRdb holds only the in-frame ones, with some missing. This sample carries 40,000 to 50,000 clones, over 60% of them seen once, and the ten largest clones take 1.9%. Findings and caveats of the study: Each of 67 CMV-associated TCRbeta sequences occurred in one to five individuals.

Sequencing was carried out using memory CD4+ T cells from blood. The source of this sequence is an adult in good health and CMV-seronegative.

The CDR3 coding sequence is TGTGCCAGCAGTGTTCAGGGAGGAGAGACCCAGTACTTC. It translates to CASSVQGGETQYF. The rearrangement links TRBV2 to TRBJ2-5; possible D gene TRBD2, 6 bases. Between the trimmed V and J ends, which lost 4 bases and 4 bases, there was a span of 10 bases. Germline loops: CDR1 SNHLY, CDR2 FYNNEI. The CDR3 has 13 amino acids. The full variable domain, with the rest looked up from reference TRBV2 and TRBJ2-5, is EPEVTQTPSHQVTQMGQEVILRCVPISNHLYFYWYRQILGQKVEFLVSFYNNEISEKSEIFDDQFSVERPDGSNFTLKIRSTKLEDSAMYFCASSVQGGETQYFGPGTRLLVL.